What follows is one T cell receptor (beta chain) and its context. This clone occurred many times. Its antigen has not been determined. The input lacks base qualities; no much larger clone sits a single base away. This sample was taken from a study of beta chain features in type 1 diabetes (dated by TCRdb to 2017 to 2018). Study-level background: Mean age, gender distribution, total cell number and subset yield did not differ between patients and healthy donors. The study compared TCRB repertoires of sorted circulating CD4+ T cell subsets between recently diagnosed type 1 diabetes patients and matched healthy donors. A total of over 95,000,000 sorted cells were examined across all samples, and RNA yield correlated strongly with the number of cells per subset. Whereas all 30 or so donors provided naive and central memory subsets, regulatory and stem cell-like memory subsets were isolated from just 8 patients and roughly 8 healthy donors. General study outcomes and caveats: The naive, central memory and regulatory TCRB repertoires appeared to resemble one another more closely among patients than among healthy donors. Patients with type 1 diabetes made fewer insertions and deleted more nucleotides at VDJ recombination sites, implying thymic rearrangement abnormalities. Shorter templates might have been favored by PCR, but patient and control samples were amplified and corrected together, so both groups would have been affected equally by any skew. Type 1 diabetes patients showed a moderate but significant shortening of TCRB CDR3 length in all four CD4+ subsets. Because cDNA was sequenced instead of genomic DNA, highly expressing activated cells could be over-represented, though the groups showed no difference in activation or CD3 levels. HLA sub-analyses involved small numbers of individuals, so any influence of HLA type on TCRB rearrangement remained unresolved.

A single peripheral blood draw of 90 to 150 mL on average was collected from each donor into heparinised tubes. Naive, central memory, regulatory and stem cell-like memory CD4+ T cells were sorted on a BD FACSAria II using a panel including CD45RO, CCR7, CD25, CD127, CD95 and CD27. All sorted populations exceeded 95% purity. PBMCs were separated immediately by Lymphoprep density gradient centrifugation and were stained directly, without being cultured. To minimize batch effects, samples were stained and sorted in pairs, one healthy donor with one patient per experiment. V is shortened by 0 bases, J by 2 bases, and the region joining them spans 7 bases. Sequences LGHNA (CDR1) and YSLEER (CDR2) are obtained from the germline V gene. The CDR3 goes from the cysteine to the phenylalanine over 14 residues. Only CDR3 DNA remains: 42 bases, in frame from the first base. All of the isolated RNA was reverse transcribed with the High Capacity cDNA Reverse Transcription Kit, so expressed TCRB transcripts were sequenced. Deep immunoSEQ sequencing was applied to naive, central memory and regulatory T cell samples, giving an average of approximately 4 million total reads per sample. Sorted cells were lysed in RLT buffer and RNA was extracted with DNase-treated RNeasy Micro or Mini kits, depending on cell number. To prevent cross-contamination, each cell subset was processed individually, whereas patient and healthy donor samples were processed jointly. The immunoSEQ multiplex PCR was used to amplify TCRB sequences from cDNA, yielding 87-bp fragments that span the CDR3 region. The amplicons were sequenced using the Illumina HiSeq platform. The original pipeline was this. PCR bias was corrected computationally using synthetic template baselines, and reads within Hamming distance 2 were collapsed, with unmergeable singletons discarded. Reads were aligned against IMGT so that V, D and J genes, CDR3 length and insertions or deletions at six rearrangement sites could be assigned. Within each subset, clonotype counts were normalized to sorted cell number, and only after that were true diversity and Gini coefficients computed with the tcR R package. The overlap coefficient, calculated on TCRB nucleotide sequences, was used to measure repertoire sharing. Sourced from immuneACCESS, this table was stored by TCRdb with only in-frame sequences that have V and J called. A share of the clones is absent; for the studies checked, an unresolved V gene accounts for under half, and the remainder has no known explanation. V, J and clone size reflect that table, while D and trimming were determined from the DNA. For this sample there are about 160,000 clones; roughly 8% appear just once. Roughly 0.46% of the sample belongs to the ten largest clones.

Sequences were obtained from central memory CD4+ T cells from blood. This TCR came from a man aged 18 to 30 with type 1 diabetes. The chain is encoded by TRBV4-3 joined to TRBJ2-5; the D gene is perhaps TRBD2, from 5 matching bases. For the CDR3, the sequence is CASSQDRGQETQYF. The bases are TGCGCCAGCAGCCAAGATCGGGGACAAGAGACCCAGTACTTC.